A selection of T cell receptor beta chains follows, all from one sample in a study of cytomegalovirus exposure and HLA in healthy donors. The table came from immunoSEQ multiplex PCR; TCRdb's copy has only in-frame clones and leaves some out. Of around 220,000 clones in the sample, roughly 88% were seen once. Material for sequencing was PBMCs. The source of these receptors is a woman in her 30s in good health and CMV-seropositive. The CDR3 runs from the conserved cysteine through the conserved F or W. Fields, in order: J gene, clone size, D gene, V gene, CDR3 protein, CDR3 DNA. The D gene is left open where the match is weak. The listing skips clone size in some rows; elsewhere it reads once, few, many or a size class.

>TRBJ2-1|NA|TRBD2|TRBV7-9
CASSRPAGVSNEQFF
TGTGCCAGCAGCCGACCAGCGGGAGTGAGCAATGAGCAGTTCTTC
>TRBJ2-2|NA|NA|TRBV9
CASSVGRTGELFF
TGTGCCAGCAGCGTAGGTAGGACCGGGGAGCTGTTTTTT
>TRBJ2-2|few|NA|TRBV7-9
CASSLKAVNTGELFF
TGTGCCAGCAGCTTAAAAGCGGTAAACACCGGGGAGCTGTTTTTT
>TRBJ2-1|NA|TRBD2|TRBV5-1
CASSLDSGSYNEQFF
TGCGCCAGCAGCTTGGACAGCGGGAGCTACAATGAGCAGTTCTTC
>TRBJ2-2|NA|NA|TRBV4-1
CASSQRTELFF
TGCGCCAGCAGCCAAAGGACGGAGCTGTTTTTT
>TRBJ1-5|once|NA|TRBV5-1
CASSPLPDQPQHF
TGCGCCAGCAGCCCGCTGCCAGACCAGCCCCAGCATTTT
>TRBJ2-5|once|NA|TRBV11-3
CASSLAWRGETQYF
TGTGCCAGCAGCTTAGCTTGGAGGGGAGAGACCCAGTACTTC
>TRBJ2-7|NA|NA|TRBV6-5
CASSYSSRGEQYF
TGTGCCAGCAGTTACTCGAGTAGGGGCGAGCAGTACTTC
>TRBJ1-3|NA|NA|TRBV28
CASSDRSSGNTIYF
TGTGCCAGCAGTGACAGAAGTTCTGGAAACACCATATATTTT
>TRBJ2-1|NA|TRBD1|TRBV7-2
CASSLIGTGYYNEQFF
TGTGCCAGCAGCTTAATCGGGACAGGCTATTACAATGAGCAGTTCTTC
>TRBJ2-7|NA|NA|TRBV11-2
CASSLAVPIYEQYF
TGTGCCAGCAGCTTAGCGGTTCCGATCTACGAGCAGTACTTC
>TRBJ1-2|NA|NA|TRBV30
CAWSAGQNYGYTF
TGTGCCTGGAGCGCAGGACAGAACTATGGCTACACCTTC
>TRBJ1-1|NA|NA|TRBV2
CASRTQGHLNTEAFF
TGTGCCAGCAGGACTCAGGGTCACTTGAACACTGAAGCTTTCTTT
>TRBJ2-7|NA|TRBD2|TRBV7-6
CASSSPGTRVDEQYF
TGTGCCAGCAGCTCTCCCGGGACTAGGGTCGACGAGCAGTACTTC
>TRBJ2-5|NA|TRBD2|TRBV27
CASGYPSGSRETQYF
TGTGCCAGCGGGTACCCTAGCGGGAGTAGGGAGACCCAGTACTTC
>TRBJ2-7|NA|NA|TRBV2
CASSEANGYYEQYF
TGTGCCAGCAGTGAAGCAAACGGCTACTACGAGCAGTACTTC
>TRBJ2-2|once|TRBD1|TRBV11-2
CASSLEASGGRNGELFF
TGTGCCAGCAGCTTAGAAGCGTCAGGGGGCAGGAACGGGGAGCTGTTTTTT
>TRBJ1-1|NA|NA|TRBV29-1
CSVLLNTEAFF
TGCAGCGTTTTGTTGAACACTGAAGCTTTCTTT
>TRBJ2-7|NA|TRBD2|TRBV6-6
CASTGTSGSSSYEQYF
TGTGCCAGCACCGGGACTAGCGGGAGTAGCTCCTACGAGCAGTACTTC
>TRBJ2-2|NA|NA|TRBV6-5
CASSYSRDTTGELFF
TGTGCCAGCAGTTACTCCCGGGACACCACCGGGGAGCTGTTTTTT
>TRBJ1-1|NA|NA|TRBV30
CAWRLRNSGSPNTEAFF
TGTGCCTGGAGGTTAAGGAACAGTGGTTCTCCGAACACTGAAGCTTTCTTT
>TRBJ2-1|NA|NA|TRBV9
CASSPRDNSRVNEQFF
TGTGCCAGCAGCCCCCGGGACAATAGTAGGGTCAATGAGCAGTTCTTC
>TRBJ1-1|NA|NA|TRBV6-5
CASSFLGSGRSTEAFF
TGTGCCAGCAGTTTCCTGGGGTCCGGGAGGAGCACTGAAGCTTTCTTT
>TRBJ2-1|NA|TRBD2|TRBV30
CAWSAGTSVGEQFF
TGTGCCTGGAGTGCCGGGACTAGCGTAGGTGAGCAGTTCTTC
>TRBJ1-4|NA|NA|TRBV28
CASSRTVNEKLFF
TGTGCCAGCAGCCGTACTGTTAATGAAAAACTGTTTTTT
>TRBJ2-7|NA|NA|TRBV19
CASSIAWDTSYEQYF
TGTGCCAGTAGTATAGCGTGGGACACCTCCTACGAGCAGTACTTC
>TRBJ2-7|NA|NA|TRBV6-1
CASSDRRGGRGAEQYF
TGTGCCAGCAGTGACCGAAGGGGGGGGCGCGGCGCCGAGCAGTACTTC
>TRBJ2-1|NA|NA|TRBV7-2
CASSTPERGLYNEQFF
TGTGCCAGCAGCACCCCTGAGAGGGGGTTATACAATGAGCAGTTCTTC
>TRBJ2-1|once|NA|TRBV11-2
CASSLESGTLTEQFF
TGTGCCAGCAGCTTAGAATCGGGGACTCTCACTGAGCAGTTCTTC
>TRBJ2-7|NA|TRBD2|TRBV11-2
CASSAKRDHSANSYEQYF
TGTGCCAGCAGCGCAAAGCGGGATCATTCGGCGAACTCCTACGAGCAGTACTTC
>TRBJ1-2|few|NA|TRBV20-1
CSASSVAGYTF
TGCAGTGCTAGTTCGGTAGCAGGCTACACCTTC
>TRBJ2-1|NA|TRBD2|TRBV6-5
CASSPGGIGEQFF
TGTGCCAGCAGCCCGGGGGGGATCGGGGAGCAGTTCTTC
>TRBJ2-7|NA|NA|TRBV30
CAWSVKQGLSYEQYF
TGTGCCTGGAGCGTCAAACAAGGCCTCTCCTACGAGCAGTACTTC
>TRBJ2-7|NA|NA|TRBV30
CAWRADRYEQYF
TGTGCCTGGAGAGCCGACAGGTACGAGCAGTACTTC
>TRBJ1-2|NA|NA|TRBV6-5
CASSYGQNYGYTF
TGTGCCAGCAGTTACGGCCAGAACTATGGCTACACCTTC
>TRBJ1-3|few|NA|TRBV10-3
CAIRRGGESSGNTIYF
TGTGCCATCAGGAGGGGAGGTGAGAGCTCTGGAAACACCATATATTTT
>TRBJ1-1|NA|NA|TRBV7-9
CASSLDAANTEAFF
TGTGCCAGCAGCTTAGATGCAGCGAACACTGAAGCTTTCTTT
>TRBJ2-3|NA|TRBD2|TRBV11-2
CASSLRLAGITDTQYF
TGTGCCAGCAGCCTAAGACTAGCGGGGATCACAGATACGCAGTATTTT
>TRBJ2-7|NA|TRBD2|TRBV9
CASSVGGSGIYEQYF
TGTGCCAGCAGCGTAGGAGGTAGCGGGATTTACGAGCAGTACTTC
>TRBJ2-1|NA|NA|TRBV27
CASSLGSYNEQFF
TGTGCCAGCAGTTTAGGGTCCTACAATGAGCAGTTCTTC
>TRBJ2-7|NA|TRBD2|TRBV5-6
CASSSLGTIYEQYF
TGTGCCAGCAGCTCCCTGGGGACTATCTACGAGCAGTACTTC
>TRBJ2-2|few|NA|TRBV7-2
CASSLVNLNGELFF
TGTGCCAGCAGCCTAGTCAACCTCAACGGGGAGCTGTTTTTT
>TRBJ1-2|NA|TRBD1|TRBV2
CASSDSQGAGGYTF
TGTGCCAGCAGTGACTCACAGGGGGCAGGCGGCTACACCTTC
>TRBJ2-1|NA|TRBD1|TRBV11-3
CASSLGTGRSYNEQFF
TGTGCCAGCAGCTTAGGGACAGGGCGCTCCTACAATGAGCAGTTCTTC
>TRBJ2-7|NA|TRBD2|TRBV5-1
CASSFRTSGLYEQYF
TGCGCCAGCAGCTTTAGGACTAGCGGGCTGTACGAGCAGTACTTC
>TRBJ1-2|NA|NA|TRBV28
CASRRREDYGYTF
TGTGCCAGCAGGCGAAGAGAGGACTATGGCTACACCTTC
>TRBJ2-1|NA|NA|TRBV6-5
CASSTRLEQFF
TGTGCCAGCAGTACTAGGCTTGAGCAGTTCTTC
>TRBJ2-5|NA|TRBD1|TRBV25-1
CASSQPGQGWTQYF
TGTGCCAGCAGCCAACCGGGACAGGGATGGACCCAGTACTTC
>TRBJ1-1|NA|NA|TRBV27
CASSLRRGLNTEAFF
TGTGCCAGCAGTTTACGCCGGGGGTTGAACACTGAAGCTTTCTTT
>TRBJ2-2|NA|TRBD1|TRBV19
CASNRQGANTGELFF
TGTGCCAGTAACAGACAGGGGGCGAACACCGGGGAGCTGTTTTTT
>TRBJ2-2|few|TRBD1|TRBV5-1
CASSPAGTELSGELFF
TGCGCCAGCAGCCCGGCCGGGACAGAGTTGTCCGGGGAGCTGTTTTTT
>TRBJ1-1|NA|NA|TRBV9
CASSGPENTEAFF
TGTGCCAGCAGCGGTCCTGAGAACACTGAAGCTTTCTTT
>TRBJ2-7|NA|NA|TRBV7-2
CASSSSQGKPYEQYF
TGTGCCAGCAGCTCATCGCAGGGAAAACCCTACGAGCAGTACTTC
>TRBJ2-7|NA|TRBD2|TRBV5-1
CASSTRGGIGEQYF
TGCGCCAGCAGCACCCGGGGGGGCATAGGGGAGCAGTACTTC
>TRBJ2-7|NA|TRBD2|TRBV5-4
CASSPEASGNNIIYEQYF
TGTGCCAGCAGCCCTGAAGCTAGCGGGAATAATATCATCTACGAGCAGTACTTC